The present TCR beta chain was sequenced within a study of cytomegalovirus exposure and HLA in healthy donors. This CDR3 has 15 amino acids. From germline, CDR1 is SGHRS and CDR2 YFSETQ. J was trimmed by 5 bases and V by 4 bases; bases with no gene match: 9. Using immunoSEQ multiplex PCR, the repertoire was profiled, and TCRdb retains in-frame clones only, with some absent. The repertoire includes roughly 130,000 clones, roughly 86% of them detected once, and approximately 3.5% sits in the top ten. The donors were part of the validation cohort of more than 90 subjects. That cohort was separate from the first cohort, which comprised 500 to 700 subjects.

This sequence originates from a man aged 25-45 years in good health and CMV-seronegative. The sample taken for sequencing was PBMCs. The V and J genes are TRBV5-1 and TRBJ2-3; 8 nucleotides match TRBD1. The DNA of the CDR3 is TGCGCCAGCAGCAAACTTCCAGGGGGCGTAGATACGCAGTATTTT. Translated, it gives CASSKLPGGVDTQYF.